Sequencing of this T cell receptor (beta chain) was carried out in a study of response to subunit inactivated influenza vaccine. V was clipped by 2 bases and J by 2 bases, with 10 bases between them. Germline lookup yields CDR1 SGHDT and CDR2 YYEEEE. CDR3 length: 14 residues. TCRdb used MiXCR to reprocess the RT-PCR reads, holding one entry per CDR3 protein. The table has over 400,000 distinct CDR3 sequences, approximately 10% seen once. The sample consisted of PBMCs from blood, taken roughly 6 weeks after vaccination. The TCR originated in a man aged 50 to 60 who received an inactivated influenza vaccine. This chain connects TRBV5-6 to TRBJ1-1; no firm D call. The CDR3 is CASSFRFENTEAFF. The CDR3 DNA follows: TGTGCCAGCAGCTTTAGATTTGAAAACACTGAAGCTTTCTTT.